This T cell receptor (beta chain) was captured in a study of CD8 T cells in ankylosing spondylitis. TCRdb fed the 5' RACE reads into MiXCR, producing one record per CDR3 protein. This sample has about 400,000 distinct CDR3 sequences; under 25% occur once, and the top ten carry about 16%. CDR1 and CDR2 from the germline V gene are GTSNPN and SVGIG (reference sequence). This CDR3 contains 13 residues. Trimming took off 4 bases at V and 11 bases at J, with 20 bases between the two ends. In this sample, this clonotype turned up many times. Antigen unknown. Study-wide points: The study identified a TCR beta motif of under ten highly homologous variants that appeared characteristic of ankylosing spondylitis blood. Both synovial fluid and blood in reactive arthritis had previously been reported to carry some motif variants.

Sequenced sample: blood, either unsorted or a sorted T cell fraction (not recorded which). This TCR was sampled from a male donor with ankylosing spondylitis. This chain uses TRBV30 with TRBJ1-1, with D maybe TRBD1 (6 bases). In DNA form, the CDR3 reads TGTGCCTGGACCCTCACCCCGGACAGCTCCGCTTTCTTT. It translates to CAWTLTPDSSAFF.